A selection of T cell receptor beta chains follows, all from one sample in a study of type 1 and type 2 diabetes patients. TCRdb used MiXCR to reprocess the multiplex PCR reads, holding one entry per CDR3 protein. The data hold about 250,000 distinct CDR3 sequences, with around 50% observed a single time. The sample taken for sequencing was peripheral blood mononuclear cells (PBMCs). These receptors all come from a man aged 18 to 30 with type 2 diabetes. Both conserved end residues are part of each CDR3. A D gene is named only where the DNA matches it firmly. A row's size may be missing; if present it is once, few, many or a size class.

J: TRBJ1-5
D: TRBD1
V: TRBV2
size: .
DNA: TGTGCCAGCAGACAAGGGACAGCCAGCAATCAGCCCCAGCATTTT
CDR3: CASRQGTASNQPQHF

J: TRBJ1-3
D: .
V: TRBV7-6
size: .
DNA: TGTGCCAGCAGCCCCTCGGGCGGGAGGGGCTCTGGAAACACCATATATTTT
CDR3: CASSPSGGRGSGNTIYF

J: TRBJ1-4
D: TRBD1
V: TRBV2
size: .
DNA: TGTGCCACAGGGGGGACACTTGCAACTAATGAAAAACTGTTTTTT
CDR3: CATGGTLATNEKLFF

J: TRBJ2-2
D: .
V: TRBV3-1
size: .
DNA: TGTGCCAGCGAAAACGTCGAAGGGCGGGGGAACACCGGGGAGCTGTTTTTT
CDR3: CASENVEGRGNTGELFF

J: TRBJ1-2
D: TRBD1
V: TRBV12-5
size: .
DNA: TGTGCTAGGGGTTTGGTAGGAACAGGGGGCAGCTATGGCTACACCTTC
CDR3: CARGLVGTGGSYGYTF

J: TRBJ2-2
D: .
V: TRBV7-8
size: .
DNA: TGTGCCAGCAGCCCTCTAGTCCATGACACCGGGGAGCTGTTTTTT
CDR3: CASSPLVHDTGELFF

J: TRBJ1-2
D: .
V: TRBV2
size: many
DNA: TGTGCCACCCAGCCCGACACGGACTATGGCTACACCTTC
CDR3: CATQPDTDYGYTF

J: TRBJ2-2
D: .
V: TRBV28
size: .
DNA: TGTGCCAGCTCCGAGTTAGTTGGGGAGCTGTTTTTT
CDR3: CASSELVGELFF

J: TRBJ2-7
D: TRBD1
V: TRBV4-2
size: few
DNA: TGTGCCAGCAGCCAAGATTTTGGGCAGGGGGCATACGAGCAGTACTTC
CDR3: CASSQDFGQGAYEQYF

J: TRBJ1-1
D: .
V: TRBV4-1
size: once
DNA: TGCGCCAGCAGTCATCGGGGGTTGGCTGAAGCTTTCTTT
CDR3: CASSHRGLAEAFF

J: TRBJ1-1
D: .
V: TRBV29-1
size: .
DNA: TGCAGCTTCGGACAGACGAACACTGAAGCTTTCTTT
CDR3: CSFGQTNTEAFF

J: TRBJ1-2
D: TRBD1
V: TRBV7-2
size: .
DNA: TGTGCCAGCAGCTTAGCCGACAGGGAGAACCATGGCTACACCTTC
CDR3: CASSLADRENHGYTF

J: TRBJ1-1
D: TRBD1
V: TRBV2
size: .
DNA: TGTGCCCTCCGGGACAGGAGATGCCAGAACACTGAAGCTTTCTTT
CDR3: CALRDRRCQNTEAFF

J: TRBJ2-5
D: TRBD2
V: TRBV2
size: few
DNA: TGTGCCAGCAGTCCTAGCGGGGGGGCCTTAGAGACCCAGTACTTC
CDR3: CASSPSGGALETQYF

J: TRBJ2-1
D: .
V: TRBV19
size: few
DNA: TGTGCCAGTAGTTTTAGTCCGGCGGGATATAATGAGCAGTTCTTC
CDR3: CASSFSPAGYNEQFF

J: TRBJ1-1
D: .
V: TRBV25-1
size: many
DNA: TGTGCCAGCAGTGAATGGGGAGCCACTGAAGCTTTCTTT
CDR3: CASSEWGATEAFF

J: TRBJ2-6
D: .
V: TRBV19
size: few
DNA: TGTGCCAGTAGTATTTCGGGTGGGGGCGGCCGATCTGGGGCCAACGTCCTGACTTTC
CDR3: CASSISGGGGRSGANVLTF

J: TRBJ2-4
D: .
V: TRBV7-9
size: .
DNA: TGTGCCAGCAGCCAGTCTGGGGTTAGAGCCAAAAACATTCAGTACTTC
CDR3: CASSQSGVRAKNIQYF

J: TRBJ1-5
D: TRBD1
V: TRBV7-8
size: .
DNA: TGTGCCAGCAGCTCAAATCAGGGGGCAGGTCAGCCCCAGCATTTT
CDR3: CASSSNQGAGQPQHF

J: TRBJ1-6
D: .
V: TRBV7-3
size: few
DNA: TGTGCCAGCAGCTTAAACGGGCAGAATAATTCACCCCTCCACTTT
CDR3: CASSLNGQNNSPLHF

J: TRBJ1-6
D: .
V: TRBV6-5
size: few
DNA: TGTGCCAGCAGTTACGCCGAAAGCTCCTATAATTCACCCCTCCACTTT
CDR3: CASSYAESSYNSPLHF

J: TRBJ2-1
D: TRBD1
V: TRBV25-1
size: .
DNA: TGTGCCAGCAGCTTGGGGACAGGCCACAATGAGCAGTTCTTC
CDR3: CASSLGTGHNEQFF

J: TRBJ1-1
D: .
V: TRBV19
size: .
DNA: TGTGCCAGTAGTATAGCGGGCAGATTGATGAACACTGAAGCTTTCTTT
CDR3: CASSIAGRLMNTEAFF

J: TRBJ1-5
D: .
V: TRBV2
size: .
DNA: TGTGCCAGCAAGGTCTGGGGAAGGGATCAGCCCCAGCATTTT
CDR3: CASKVWGRDQPQHF

J: TRBJ2-4
D: TRBD1
V: TRBV12-3/TRBV12-4
size: few
DNA: TGTGCCAGCAGCGGACAGGGTGACATTCAGTACTTC
CDR3: CASSGQGDIQYF

J: TRBJ2-2
D: .
V: TRBV11-2
size: .
DNA: TGTGCCAGCAGCTCCAGGGAGACTTACACCGGGGAGCTGTTTTTT
CDR3: CASSSRETYTGELFF

J: TRBJ2-3
D: TRBD2
V: TRBV6-2/TRBV6-3
size: .
DNA: TGTGCCAGCAGTTATTTACTAGCGGGGATAGATACGCAGTATTTT
CDR3: CASSYLLAGIDTQYF

J: TRBJ1-1
D: .
V: TRBV29-1
size: .
DNA: TGCAGCTCCCACATCTCGCTGAACACTGAAGCTTTCTTT
CDR3: CSSHISLNTEAFF

J: TRBJ2-5
D: .
V: TRBV30
size: many
DNA: TGTGCCTGGAGTACACTCACCCAAGAGACCCAGTACTTC
CDR3: CAWSTLTQETQYF

J: TRBJ1-3
D: .
V: TRBV29-1
size: .
DNA: TGCAGCGTTGAAGCAGGCTCTGGAAACACCATATATTTT
CDR3: CSVEAGSGNTIYF

J: TRBJ2-5
D: .
V: TRBV27
size: few
DNA: TGCGCCAGCAGTGAAGGGTACACGGAGACCCAGTACTTC
CDR3: CASSEGYTETQYF

J: TRBJ2-5
D: TRBD1
V: TRBV25-1
size: few
DNA: TGTGCCAGCGGGACAGCCAACCCTCCGGAGACCCAGTACTTC
CDR3: CASGTANPPETQYF

J: TRBJ2-1
D: TRBD1
V: TRBV29-1
size: .
DNA: TGCAGCGTTGAGCGGGTACAGGGGAATCTCAATGAGCAGTTCTTC
CDR3: CSVERVQGNLNEQFF

J: TRBJ2-7
D: TRBD1
V: TRBV15
size: many
DNA: TGTGCCACCAGCAGACGTCGACAGGGGGCTAGCGAGCAGTACTTC
CDR3: CATSRRRQGASEQYF

J: TRBJ2-5
D: .
V: TRBV2
size: many
DNA: TGTGCCAGCAGTGAAGCGCTGGCTAGTAGAGAGACCCAGTACTTC
CDR3: CASSEALASRETQYF

J: TRBJ1-2
D: .
V: TRBV7-2
size: few
DNA: TGTGCCAGCAGCTTTCAGAACTATGGCTACACCTTC
CDR3: CASSFQNYGYTF

J: TRBJ2-2
D: .
V: TRBV2
size: .
DNA: TGTGCCACCGTAGGACCTGCGAACACCGGGGAGCTGTTTTTT
CDR3: CATVGPANTGELFF

J: TRBJ1-2
D: .
V: TRBV30
size: .
DNA: TGTGCCTGGAGTGTATCCCTGGAGGGATTGTCCGGCTACACCTTC
CDR3: CAWSVSLEGLSGYTF

J: TRBJ1-1
D: .
V: TRBV15
size: many
DNA: TGTGCCACCAGCAGAGACAAGTCGATGAACACTGAAGCTTTCTTT
CDR3: CATSRDKSMNTEAFF

J: TRBJ2-7
D: .
V: TRBV27
size: .
DNA: TGTGCCAGCAGTTTGAGAGGGGCCAACGCCTACGAGCAGTACTTC
CDR3: CASSLRGANAYEQYF

J: TRBJ1-6
D: .
V: TRBV2
size: .
DNA: TGTGCCAGCAGCAATTCGGGGGTTGGATCACCCCTCCACTTT
CDR3: CASSNSGVGSPLHF

J: TRBJ2-7
D: .
V: TRBV12-5
size: few
DNA: TGTGCTAGTGGTAGACAGATCTACGAGCAGTACTTC
CDR3: CASGRQIYEQYF

J: TRBJ2-5
D: .
V: TRBV29-1
size: few
DNA: TGCAGCGTTGGTCAAGAGACCCAGTACTTC
CDR3: CSVGQETQYF

J: TRBJ2-1
D: .
V: TRBV19
size: .
DNA: TGTGCCAGTAGTGAGACGTGGGGTTTGAATGAGCAGTTCTTC
CDR3: CASSETWGLNEQFF

J: TRBJ1-1
D: TRBD1
V: TRBV5-1
size: .
DNA: TGCGCCAGTATATCCGGGACAGGGGGCGTTAGGGACACTGAAGCTTTCTTT
CDR3: CASISGTGGVRDTEAFF

J: TRBJ2-5
D: .
V: TRBV25-1
size: many
DNA: TGTGCCAGCAGTGACGCAGGGGTCGGGATGGAGACCCAGTACTTC
CDR3: CASSDAGVGMETQYF

J: TRBJ2-7
D: .
V: TRBV7-2
size: few
DNA: TGTGCCAGCAGCCAAGGGGGGAGGGGTCGCGAGCAGTACTTC
CDR3: CASSQGGRGREQYF

J: TRBJ1-6
D: .
V: TRBV30
size: .
DNA: TGTGCCTGGAATAGTAATATTAAGGGGTATAATTCACCCCTCCACTTT
CDR3: CAWNSNIKGYNSPLHF

J: TRBJ2-3
D: TRBD2
V: TRBV15
size: .
DNA: TGTGCCACCAGCACCAGACTAGCGGGAGCCTCAGATACGCAGTATTTT
CDR3: CATSTRLAGASDTQYF

J: TRBJ2-7
D: .
V: TRBV20-1
size: .
DNA: TGCAGTGCTAGAGCGGGCAATAAGTACAAGCAGTACTTC
CDR3: CSARAGNKYKQYF

J: TRBJ1-2
D: TRBD1
V: TRBV28
size: .
DNA: TGTGCCAGCACAAGTCCCGGGACAGGGCCAGCTAACTATGGCTACACCTTC
CDR3: CASTSPGTGPANYGYTF

J: TRBJ1-1
D: .
V: TRBV15
size: many
DNA: TGTGCCACCAGCAGAGATCCAGTCATGAACACTGAAGCTTTCTTT
CDR3: CATSRDPVMNTEAFF

J: TRBJ2-7
D: .
V: TRBV29-1
size: few
DNA: TGCAGCGTTTCATACGACAGGCTTTCATCCTACGAGCAGTACTTC
CDR3: CSVSYDRLSSYEQYF

J: TRBJ2-2
D: .
V: TRBV10-1
size: few
DNA: TGCGCCAGCAGTGAGAACCGCGGACTCGACACCGGGGAGCTGTTTTTT
CDR3: CASSENRGLDTGELFF